These 25 T cell receptor beta chains were sequenced from one sample in a study of T cells after yellow fever vaccination. TCRdb processed the 5' RACE reads anew with MiXCR; each CDR3 protein has one entry. The sample comprises around 150,000 distinct CDR3 sequences, under 7.5% of which are singletons, and about 2.5% rests with the top ten. The sample here was CD4+ T cells sorted from PBMCs, taken roughly 5 days after the first yellow fever vaccination. All receptors derive from a man aged 18 to 29 who received the YFV17D yellow fever vaccine.

This clonotype appeared many times. J is TRBJ1-3 and V is TRBV7-2; no definite D call. V shed 3 bases and J shed 4 bases, with 13 bases lying between them. The germline CDR1 and CDR2 sequences are SGHTA and FQGNSA. The length of the CDR3 is 15 residues. The CDR3 bases are TGTGCCAGCAGCTTTCCCAATTTCGGGGGAAACACCATATATTTT. Amino acid sequence: CASSFPNFGGNTIYF.

This clonotype appeared a few times. The J gene is TRBJ2-5, the V gene TRBV6-5; 12 bases line up with TRBD2. Trimming at V came to 6 bases and at J to 5 bases, leaving 7 bases not matched to a gene. The CDR3 totals 15 residues. CDR1 is MNHEY, CDR2 SVGAGI, per germline. The CDR3 region has the DNA TGTGCCAGCAGCCTTACTAGCGGGGGGTCCGAGACCCAGTACTTC. The encoded protein is CASSLTSGGSETQYF.

In this sample, this clonotype turned up many times. The chain is built from TRBV24-1 and TRBJ1-5; 7 bases line up with TRBD1. Losses at the gene ends were 5 bases for V and 3 bases for J; bases not matched to a gene: 3. Per the germline V gene, CDR1 is KGHDR and CDR2 is SFDVKD. The length of the CDR3 is 14 residues. The CDR3 DNA is TGTGCCACCAGTGGCAGGGGGTACAATCAGCCCCAGCATTTT. Translating it yields CATSGRGYNQPQHF.

This clonotype was recorded many times. The chain joins TRBV28 to TRBJ1-5, with D unclear. The CDR3 length is 14 residues. Trimming took off 8 bases at V and 6 bases at J, with 17 bases between the two ends. Germline V CDR1 and CDR2: MDHEN, SYDVKM. The CDR3, as DNA: TGTGCCAGCTGCTCCTATACGGGGTTTCAGCCCCAGCATTTT. This sequence encodes CASCSYTGFQPQHF.

The chain carries TRBV6-5 and TRBJ2-5; possibly TRBD2 for D (5 bases). CDR3 length equals 16 residues. Trimming shortened V by 0 bases and J by 2 bases, and 13 bases separated the two germline ends. Germline V lookup: CDR1 MNHEY, CDR2 SVGAGI. The CDR3 here is CASSYSRATIQETQYF. CDR3 DNA sequence: TGTGCCAGCAGTTACTCGAGGGCTACTATACAAGAGACCCAGTACTTC.

This clonotype was recorded a few times. The chain is built from TRBV11-1 and TRBJ1-3; D may be TRBD1 (5 bases). Trimming shortened V by 1 base and J by 0 bases, and 19 bases separated the two germline ends. CDR3 length equals 19 residues. Germline values: CDR1 SGHAT, CDR2 FQDESV (reference sequence). The CDR3 DNA follows: TGTGCCAGCAGCTTAGGGCTCCGTAAGGGACTACTCTCTGGAAACACCATATATTTT. Protein sequence: CASSLGLRKGLLSGNTIYF.

This clonotype occurred many times. The rearrangement uses TRBV29-1 and TRBJ2-2; D is unclear. Germline CDR1 is SQVTM and CDR2 is ANQGSEA. Deletions cut 6 bases from V and 6 bases from J, with 11 bases between. The CDR3 contains 12 residues. For the CDR3, the DNA is TGCAGCGTCCGCACCAACTCCGGGGAGCTGTTTTTT. Translation: CSVRTNSGELFF.

This clonotype was observed many times. The chain links TRBV18 to TRBJ1-1; D gene ambiguous. There are 12 residues in the CDR3. Between the trimmed V and J ends, which lost 3 bases and 6 bases, there was a span of 8 bases. Per the germline V gene, CDR1 is KGHSH and CDR2 is LQKENI. The DNA for the CDR3 is TGTGCCAGCTCACCGGTCCGGCCTGAAGCTTTCTTT. It is translated as CASSPVRPEAFF.

This sequence joins TRBV5-4 and TRBJ2-3; no reliable D call. The CDR3 totals 13 residues. Germline V gives CDR1 SGHNT, CDR2 YYREEE (reference sequence). The V end was cut by 1 base, the J end by 0 bases, with 3 bases between. The CDR3 region is CASSLRSTDTQYF. CDR3 bases: TGTGCCAGCAGCTTGCGAAGCACAGATACGCAGTATTTT.

This clonotype was seen a few times. The chain joins TRBV11-2 to TRBJ1-4; D not resolved. CDR1 is SGHAT, CDR2 FQNNGV, per germline. The CDR3 runs to 13 residues. The V end was cut by 0 bases, the J end by 8 bases, with 7 bases between. In nucleotides, the CDR3 is TGTGCCAGCAGCTTAGATCTGCGGGAAAAACTGTTTTTT. It yields the protein CASSLDLREKLFF.

This clonotype was observed a handful of times. The chain employs TRBV3-1 and TRBJ1-5; 8 bases align to TRBD1. Germline V gene lookup returns CDR1 LGHDT and CDR2 YNNKEL (reference sequence). The CDR3 covers 15 residues. The J segment lost 5 bases and the V segment lost 1 base, leaving 4 bases of the junction unmatched. CDR3 DNA sequence: TGTGCCAGCAGCCAAGCCTCAGGGGGCGATCAGCCCCAGCATTTT. Translation: CASSQASGGDQPQHF.

For this clonotype: A read error may be the cause here, since a much bigger clone is one base away. The chain employs TRBV5-1 and TRBJ2-5; D not resolved. The CDR3 is made up of 15 amino acids. The germline V gene has CDR1 SGHRS and CDR2 YFSETQ. The ends were cut back, 1 base at V and 1 base at J, with 11 bases in the middle. The CDR3 protein is CASSLSSVLQETQYF. The CDR3 nucleotides are TGCGCCAGCAGCTTGAGTTCGGTGCTCCAAGAGACCCAGTACTTC. The complete variable domain, with remaining parts taken from reference TRBV5-1 and TRBJ2-5, reads KAGVTQTPRYLIKTRGQQVTLSCSPISGHRSVSWYQQTPGQGLQFLFEYFSETQRNKGNFPGRFSGRQFSNSRSEMNVSTLELGDSALYLCASSLSSVLQETQYFGPGTRLLVL.

This clonotype was picked up many times. CDR3 amino acids: CASSQEVAGMGYTF. In nucleotides, the CDR3 is TGTGCCAGCAGCCAAGAAGTAGCTGGGATGGGCTACACCTTC. The chain has TRBV4-2 and TRBJ1-2; D not certain. This CDR3 has 14 residues. CDR1 is LGHNA and CDR2 is YNFKEQ in the germline V gene. The V end was cut by 0 bases, the J end by 8 bases, with 13 bases between.

This clonotype was found many times. CDR3 in DNA: TGTGCCAGCAGTTACGGGGCTCACAATGAGCAGTTCTTC. It translates to CASSYGAHNEQFF. This chain uses TRBV6-2 or TRBV6-3 with TRBJ2-1, with a weak D call TRBD1 (5 bases). Per the germline V gene, CDR1 is MNHEY and CDR2 is SVGEGT. The V end lost 2 bases, the J end lost 5 bases, and 7 bases lay between the germline ends. This CDR3 contains 13 residues.

A few counts support this clonotype. The chain joins TRBV24-1 to TRBJ2-5, with D perhaps matching TRBD2 (7 bases). Trimming cost V 4 bases and J 5 bases, with 19 bases left between them. Germline V gene data show CDR1 as KGHDR and CDR2 as SFDVKD. The CDR3 runs 16 residues. The CDR3 DNA follows: TGTGCCACCAGTGACCCACGGGCGGGGGCCAGGGAGACCCAGTACTTC. This translates into CATSDPRAGARETQYF.

This clonotype was detected many times. The chain employs TRBV30 and TRBJ1-4, with D possibly TRBD1 on 5 matching bases. Germline V gene lookup returns CDR1 GTSNPN and CDR2 SVGIG (reference sequence). V lost 1 base to trimming and J lost 7 bases, with 10 bases between them. There are 13 residues in the CDR3. CDR3 DNA sequence: TGTGCCTGGAGTGGGGCAGGGAGTGAAAAACTGTTTTTT. Translated, it gives CAWSGAGSEKLFF. Full variable domain (remainder filled in from reference TRBV30 and TRBJ1-4): SQTIHQWPATLVQPVGSPLSLECTVEGTSNPNLYWYRQAAGRGLQLLFYSVGIGQISSEVPQNLSASRPQDRQFILSSKKLLLSDSGFYLCAWSGAGSEKLFFGSGTQLSVL.

This clonotype was detected many times. CDR3 DNA: TGTGCCAGCAGCTTTAGCCCAGTACACACCGGGGAGCTGTTTTTT. Amino acids: CASSFSPVHTGELFF. The J gene is TRBJ2-2, the V gene TRBV11-2; unclear D gene. Germline values: CDR1 SGHAT, CDR2 FQNNGV. This CDR3 is 15 amino acids long. The V end was cut by 3 bases, the J end by 3 bases, with 11 bases between.

V usage is TRBV9 and J usage is TRBJ2-1; 7 bases agree with TRBD1. The CDR3 is 15 residues long. The germline gives CDR1 SGDLS, CDR2 YYNGEE. After removal of 3 bases from V and 0 bases from J, the junction contained 3 bases not matched to a gene. DNA for the CDR3: TGTGCCAGCAGCGCAGGGGACAGCTCCTACAATGAGCAGTTCTTC. Translating gives CASSAGDSSYNEQFF.

This clonotype was detected many times. V and J are TRBV10-3 and TRBJ1-5; 7 bases match TRBD1. The germline V gene encodes CDR1 ENHRY and CDR2 SYGVKD. Germline trimming cut 7 bases from V and 7 bases from J; bases unmatched to any gene: 10. CDR3 length equals 14 residues. The CDR3 loop is CAINSQGSGQPQHF. The DNA of the CDR3 is TGTGCCATCAATTCACAGGGGTCAGGGCAGCCCCAGCATTTT.

This clonotype was picked up a small number of times. The chain recombines TRBV6-1 with TRBJ2-7; 8 nucleotides align to TRBD1. CDR1 MNHNS and CDR2 SASEGT come from the germline V gene. The CDR3 has 13 amino acids. Trimming took 10 bases from V and 6 from J; bases not matched to a gene: 11. This chain's CDR3 is CANRTLGQGEQYV. The CDR3 DNA reads as TGTGCCAACAGGACCCTCGGACAGGGCGAGCAGTACGTC.

This clonotype was counted ten times or more. V and J are TRBV10-3 and TRBJ2-3; 9 positions match TRBD2. The V segment lost 3 bases and the J segment 2 bases; nucleotides outside the gene matches: 6. The CDR3 contains 16 residues. Germline values: CDR1 ENHRY, CDR2 SYGVKD. CDR3 nucleotides: TGTGCCATCAGTGAACCAGCGGGGGGAAACACAGATACGCAGTATTTT. It specifies CAISEPAGGNTDTQYF.

In its sample, this clonotype was seen a few times. This CDR3 reads CASSHSTGDYGYTF. CDR3 nucleotides: TGCGCCAGCAGCCACTCGACAGGGGACTATGGCTACACCTTC. The chain couples TRBV4-3 to TRBJ1-2; 8 positions match TRBD1. V was clipped by 3 bases and J by 3 bases; unmatched bases: 3. Germline CDR1 LGHNA, CDR2 YSLEER. The CDR3 loop spans 14 amino acids.

CDR3 DNA: TGTGCCAGCAGCCTTGGAATGGCGGGGGGGAGCTATGAGCAGTTCTTC. It codes for CASSLGMAGGSYEQFF. The rearrangement joins TRBV5-4 to TRBJ2-1; 9 nucleotides agree with TRBD2. The CDR3 spans 16 residues. Germline CDR1 is SGHNT and CDR2 is YYREEE (reference sequence). The V and J ends lost 4 bases and 8 bases, in that order; junction bases with no gene match: 13. The entire variable domain, with the rest obtained from reference TRBV5-4 and TRBJ2-1, is as follows: ETGVTQSPTHLIKTRGQQVTLRCSSQSGHNTVSWYQQALGQGPQFIFQYYREEENGRGNFPPRFSGLQFPNYSSELNVNALELDDSALYLCASSLGMAGGSYEQFFGPGTRLTVL.

This clonotype was seen many times. CDR3 sequence reads: CASSPRSGDTQYF. CDR3 nucleotides: TGCGCCAGCAGCCCCCGGAGCGGGGATACGCAGTATTTT. The gene calls are TRBV5-1 and TRBJ2-3, with D possibly being TRBD2 (6 bases). The CDR3 runs 13 residues. The V end lost 4 bases, the J end lost 6 bases, and 12 bases lay between the germline ends. Germline lookup yields CDR1 SGHRS and CDR2 YFSETQ.

The gene calls are TRBV24-1 and TRBJ1-1; TRBD1 aligns across 8 bases. V gave up 3 bases and J gave up 1 base; unmatched junction bases: 3. There are 15 residues in the CDR3. Germline-derived CDR1 and CDR2 are KGHDR and SFDVKD. CDR3 amino acids: CATSDPGTGNTEAFF. CDR3 nucleotide sequence: TGTGCCACCAGTGATCCCGGGACAGGGAACACTGAAGCTTTCTTT.